The rows below give T cell receptor beta chains drawn from one sample of a study of T cell repertoires in cytomegalovirus infection. TCRdb analysed the reads with MiXCR anew, one entry per CDR3 protein. The table shows 750,000 to 950,000 distinct CDR3 sequences, with almost 30% occurring only once. Their antigen targets remain unknown. The sample was cultured CD8+ T cells from PBMCs, taken from culture after CMV antigen stimulation. These TCRs come from a human donor in good health (CMV status not recorded). Some clones in this sample may be carry-over from other donors' samples. Both conserved end residues are part of each CDR3. A D gene is named only where the DNA matches it firmly. Expanded clones get a size class; other rows say once, few or many, or leave the size out.

v_gene	d_gene	j_gene	abundance	CDR3aa	CDR3nt
TRBV19	NA	TRBJ2-3	NA	CASGSGWVSTDTQYF	TGTGCCAGTGGTAGTGGGTGGGTGAGCACAGATACGCAGTATTTT
TRBV6-2/TRBV6-3	TRBD1	TRBJ1-1	NA	CASSYRDRGGNTEAFF	TGTGCCAGCAGCTACCGGGACAGGGGAGGGAACACTGAAGCTTTCTTT
TRBV7-9	NA	TRBJ2-1	NA	CASRRGANYNEQFF	TGTGCCAGCAGACGGGGGGCCAACTACAATGAGCAGTTCTTC
TRBV7-9	TRBD1	TRBJ1-2	NA	CASSLGTGDGYGYTF	TGTGCCAGCAGCTTAGGAACAGGGGATGGGTATGGCTACACCTTC
TRBV7-9	NA	TRBJ2-7	NA	CASAWGSEQYF	TGTGCCAGCGCATGGGGGAGCGAGCAGTACTTC
TRBV7-2	TRBD1	TRBJ2-3	many	CASRPYRDSLTDTQYF	TGTGCCAGCAGACCCTACCGGGACAGCCTCACAGATACGCAGTATTTT
TRBV7-9	TRBD1	TRBJ1-1	few	CASSLGTGMDTEAFF	TGTGCCAGCAGCTTGGGGACAGGGATGGACACTGAAGCTTTCTTT
TRBV28	TRBD1	TRBJ1-2	few	CASSLSPARGRGGYTF	TGTGCCAGCAGTTTGTCCCCTGCGAGGGGGCGTGGAGGCTACACCTTC
TRBV28	TRBD2	TRBJ2-2	few	CASSLAGGVSNTGELFF	TGTGCCAGCAGTTTAGCGGGGGGGGTCTCGAACACCGGGGAGCTGTTTTTT
TRBV7-9	NA	TRBJ2-1	many	CASSLVQQGHEQFF	TGTGCCAGCAGCTTAGTTCAGCAGGGCCATGAGCAGTTCTTC
TRBV6-2/TRBV6-3	NA	TRBJ1-2	NA	CASSIDNYGYTF	TGTGCCAGCAGTATCGATAACTATGGCTACACCTTC
TRBV4-1	NA	TRBJ1-1	NA	CAGSQVRMNTEAFF	TGCGCCGGCAGCCAAGTGCGGATGAACACTGAAGCTTTCTTT
TRBV28	NA	TRBJ2-5	few	CASRHAGGFQETQYF	TGTGCCAGCAGGCATGCCGGGGGTTTCCAAGAGACCCAGTACTTC
TRBV27	NA	TRBJ2-3	NA	CASSVLGRGLRTDTQYF	TGTGCCAGCAGTGTATTAGGGAGGGGGCTGCGTACAGATACGCAGTATTTT
TRBV2	TRBD1	TRBJ2-7	NA	CASSDPGQGAHEQYF	TGTGCCAGCAGTGACCCGGGACAGGGGGCCCACGAGCAGTACTTC
TRBV29-1	TRBD1	TRBJ2-1	once	CRTGEEQFF	TGCAGGACAGGGGAAGAGCAGTTCTTC
TRBV6-2/TRBV6-3	TRBD1	TRBJ2-5	few	CASTGQQETQYF	TGTGCCAGCACGGGACAGCAAGAGACCCAGTACTTC
TRBV7-9	NA	TRBJ2-2	few	CASTQATGELFF	TGTGCCAGCACCCAGGCCACCGGGGAGCTGTTTTTT
TRBV14	NA	TRBJ2-1	NA	CASSQDVALGNEQFF	TGTGCCAGCAGCCAAGACGTGGCATTAGGCAATGAGCAGTTCTTC
TRBV7-8	TRBD1	TRBJ1-2	few	CASSLVRVERQGNYGYTF	TGTGCCAGCAGCTTAGTTCGGGTAGAAAGACAGGGGAACTATGGCTACACCTTC
TRBV12-3/TRBV12-4	NA	TRBJ2-5	NA	CASRQGETQYF	TGTGCCAGCAGGCAGGGGGAGACCCAGTACTTC
TRBV29-1	TRBD1	TRBJ1-2	NA	CSVPEDRDDLGYTF	TGCAGCGTTCCCGAAGACAGGGATGATCTTGGCTACACCTTC
TRBV6-1	NA	TRBJ1-2	few	CASISGPNYGYTF	TGTGCCAGCATTTCGGGACCCAACTATGGCTACACCTTC
TRBV19	TRBD1	TRBJ2-6	many	CASSIWTGESSGANVLTF	TGTGCCAGTAGTATTTGGACAGGAGAAAGCTCTGGGGCCAACGTCCTGACTTTC
TRBV10-2	NA	TRBJ2-3	NA	CASSESSADTQYF	TGCGCCAGCAGTGAGTCTTCGGCAGATACGCAGTATTTT
TRBV27	NA	TRBJ1-6	few	CASSLRDRRNSPLHF	TGTGCCAGCAGTTTACGAGACAGACGGAATTCACCCCTCCACTTT